This T cell receptor beta chain stems from a study of patients and donors after allogeneic stem cell transplantation. Each CDR3 protein gets one entry after TCRdb re-called the RT-PCR reads with MiXCR. The sample records some 92,000 distinct CDR3 sequences, around 48% being singletons. This clonotype was detected a few times. Germline V CDR1 and CDR2: SGHTA, FQGNSA. The CDR3 length is 15 residues. V was pared by 1 base and J by 5 bases, with 2 bases of the junction left unmatched. The receptor's source is a human donor who was either an allogeneic HSCT recipient or a stem cell or donor lymphocyte infusion donor (not recorded which). It is not recorded whose cells these are; they may come from a transplant donor. This sequence joins TRBV7-2 and TRBJ1-4, with TRBD1 matching 9 bases. The specimen was blood, either unsorted or a sorted T cell fraction (not recorded which). CDR3 in amino acids: CASSLDRGRNEKLFF. The CDR3 DNA follows: TGTGCCAGCAGCTTAGACAGGGGGCGAAATGAAAAACTGTTTTTT.